This T cell receptor beta chain was identified in a study of blood T cells in healthy people across ages. Primers used in a second PCR of about 7 to 12 cycles were a sample-barcoded 5' primer and a J-beta primer mix. TCRdb reanalysed the 5' RACE reads using MiXCR and keeps one entry per CDR3 protein. The data show about 800,000 distinct CDR3 sequences, about 62% seen once. Trimming cost V 2 bases and J 9 bases, with 11 bases left between them. Per the germline V gene, CDR1 is MDHEN and CDR2 is SYDVKM. This CDR3 is 13 amino acids long. V is TRBV28 and J is TRBJ2-1; D might be TRBD1 or TRBD2, each matching 5 bases. The source is a man aged 25-45 years in good health. The sample was blood. CDR3 coding DNA: TGTGCCAGCAGTTTAAGGGGTGCGGGTGAGCAGTTCTTC. This encodes CASSLRGAGEQFF.